This is a list of T cell receptor beta chains from one sample in a study of OX40 agonist ivuxolimab in advanced cancers. Sequencing used immunoSEQ multiplex PCR; TCRdb keeps in-frame clones, though not all of them. Of about 15,000 clones listed, around 88% are singletons. The source material was CD4+ or CD8+ T cells sorted from blood, sampled in a trial of the OX40 agonist ivuxolimab. The receptors shown here come from an adult with an advanced solid tumor such as melanoma, head and neck, liver or kidney cancer. Both conserved end residues are part of each CDR3. Fields, in order: V gene, J gene, D gene, clone size, CDR3 protein, CDR3 DNA. A D gene is named only where the DNA matches it firmly. Clone size is shown for a subset of rows, as once, few, many or a class of expanded clone.

v_gene: TRBV5-5; j_gene: TRBJ2-3; d_gene: -; abundance: -; CDR3aa: CASRRRGEGTDTQYF; CDR3nt: TGTGCCAGCCGCCGGAGGGGAGAAGGCACAGATACGCAGTATTTT
v_gene: TRBV10-2; j_gene: TRBJ2-7; d_gene: TRBD1; abundance: -; CDR3aa: CASSAGGQGSSYEQYF; CDR3nt: TGCGCCAGCAGTGCGGGGGGACAGGGAAGCTCCTACGAGCAGTACTTC
v_gene: TRBV7-9; j_gene: TRBJ1-1; d_gene: -; abundance: -; CDR3aa: CASSRRERDTEAFF; CDR3nt: TGTGCCAGCAGCCGCAGGGAGAGGGACACTGAAGCTTTCTTT
v_gene: TRBV10-3; j_gene: TRBJ1-6; d_gene: -; abundance: once; CDR3aa: CAISGQENSPLHF; CDR3nt: TGTGCCATCTCAGGGCAGGAGAATTCACCCCTCCACTTT
v_gene: TRBV23-1; j_gene: TRBJ1-4; d_gene: -; abundance: few; CDR3aa: CASSRPGEKLFF; CDR3nt: TGCGCCAGCAGTCGCCCGGGCGAAAAACTGTTTTTT
v_gene: TRBV19; j_gene: TRBJ1-4; d_gene: TRBD1; abundance: -; CDR3aa: CASSNYRGFATNEKLFF; CDR3nt: TGTGCCAGTAGTAATTACAGGGGATTTGCAACTAATGAAAAACTGTTTTTT
v_gene: TRBV7-6; j_gene: TRBJ2-7; d_gene: -; abundance: -; CDR3aa: CASSSDDRFEQYF; CDR3nt: TGTGCCAGCAGCTCGGACGACAGGTTCGAGCAGTACTTC
v_gene: TRBV28; j_gene: TRBJ1-5; d_gene: -; abundance: once; CDR3aa: CASSLWGGQSNQPQHF; CDR3nt: TGTGCCAGCAGTTTATGGGGGGGGCAGAGCAATCAGCCCCAGCATTTT
v_gene: TRBV30; j_gene: TRBJ2-1; d_gene: TRBD1; abundance: -; CDR3aa: CAWAGQVNEQFF; CDR3nt: TGTGCCTGGGCGGGACAGGTCAATGAGCAGTTCTTC
v_gene: TRBV4-1; j_gene: TRBJ1-1; d_gene: -; abundance: -; CDR3aa: CASSQEGSLNTEAFF; CDR3nt: TGCGCCAGCAGCCAAGAAGGCAGCCTGAACACTGAAGCTTTCTTT
v_gene: TRBV18; j_gene: TRBJ2-5; d_gene: -; abundance: -; CDR3aa: CASSPLPWEQYF; CDR3nt: TGTGCCAGCTCACCATTGCCGTGGGAGCAGTACTTC
v_gene: TRBV28; j_gene: TRBJ2-4; d_gene: -; abundance: -; CDR3aa: CASGRTGARTKNIQYF; CDR3nt: TGTGCCAGCGGGCGGACTGGGGCTCGAACCAAAAACATTCAGTACTTC
v_gene: TRBV10-1; j_gene: TRBJ1-6; d_gene: -; abundance: -; CDR3aa: CASSESGADRHNSPLHF; CDR3nt: TGCGCCAGCAGTGAGTCGGGGGCAGACCGGCATAATTCACCCCTCCACTTT
v_gene: TRBV28; j_gene: TRBJ1-1; d_gene: -; abundance: -; CDR3aa: CASSTGGGKTEAFF; CDR3nt: TGTGCCAGCAGTACCGGAGGGGGAAAAACTGAAGCTTTCTTT
v_gene: TRBV4-3; j_gene: TRBJ2-1; d_gene: TRBD2; abundance: -; CDR3aa: CASSQELLALNEQFF; CDR3nt: TGCGCCAGCAGCCAAGAACTACTAGCGCTGAATGAGCAGTTCTTC
v_gene: TRBV7-3; j_gene: TRBJ2-5; d_gene: -; abundance: -; CDR3aa: CASSPPGGTQYF; CDR3nt: TGTGCCAGCAGTCCCCCCGGTGGGACCCAGTACTTC
v_gene: TRBV6-6; j_gene: TRBJ2-7; d_gene: -; abundance: -; CDR3aa: CASSYSSMSYEQYF; CDR3nt: TGTGCCAGCAGTTACTCGTCGATGTCCTACGAGCAGTACTTC
v_gene: TRBV7-3; j_gene: TRBJ2-2; d_gene: -; abundance: -; CDR3aa: CASRQLTNTGELFF; CDR3nt: TGTGCCAGCCGGCAGTTGACGAACACCGGGGAGCTGTTTTTT
v_gene: TRBV29-1; j_gene: TRBJ2-3; d_gene: -; abundance: -; CDR3aa: CSVGGEGIPTDTQYF; CDR3nt: TGCAGCGTTGGAGGAGAGGGAATCCCCACAGATACGCAGTATTTT
v_gene: TRBV30; j_gene: TRBJ1-2; d_gene: TRBD1; abundance: few; CDR3aa: CAWGRPGQGGGYGYTF; CDR3nt: TGTGCCTGGGGCCGACCGGGACAGGGTGGGGGATATGGCTACACCTTC
v_gene: TRBV6-1; j_gene: TRBJ2-1; d_gene: -; abundance: -; CDR3aa: CASSEPDYYSHNEQFF; CDR3nt: TGTGCCAGCAGTGAACCGGACTACTACTCCCACAATGAGCAGTTCTTC
v_gene: TRBV28; j_gene: TRBJ2-7; d_gene: TRBD2; abundance: -; CDR3aa: CASTSGPYEQYF; CDR3nt: TGTGCCAGTACTAGCGGACCCTACGAGCAGTACTTC
v_gene: TRBV2; j_gene: TRBJ1-5; d_gene: -; abundance: few; CDR3aa: CASLYREESNQPQHF; CDR3nt: TGTGCCAGCCTATACAGGGAGGAGAGCAATCAGCCCCAGCATTTT
v_gene: TRBV19; j_gene: TRBJ1-5; d_gene: -; abundance: -; CDR3aa: CASILQGSRQPQHF; CDR3nt: TGTGCCAGTATTCTACAGGGAAGCAGGCAGCCCCAGCATTTT
v_gene: TRBV27; j_gene: TRBJ2-2; d_gene: -; abundance: -; CDR3aa: CASSFYTANTGELFF; CDR3nt: TGTGCCAGCAGTTTTTACACCGCGAACACCGGGGAGCTGTTTTTT
v_gene: TRBV11-2; j_gene: TRBJ2-7; d_gene: TRBD2; abundance: -; CDR3aa: CASSTTSGRRGEQYF; CDR3nt: TGTGCCAGCAGCACGACTAGCGGGAGGAGGGGCGAGCAGTACTTC
v_gene: TRBV6-4; j_gene: TRBJ2-5; d_gene: -; abundance: -; CDR3aa: CASSEDSFGTQYF; CDR3nt: TGTGCCAGCAGCGAGGACAGCTTTGGTACCCAGTACTTC
v_gene: TRBV6-9; j_gene: TRBJ1-4; d_gene: -; abundance: -; CDR3aa: CAGSGGTRSEKLFF; CDR3nt: TGTGCCGGCAGCGGCGGGACGAGGAGTGAAAAACTGTTTTTT
v_gene: TRBV11-2; j_gene: TRBJ2-5; d_gene: -; abundance: -; CDR3aa: CASSAEGQKKYF; CDR3nt: TGTGCCAGCAGCGCAGAGGGGCAGAAAAAGTACTTC
v_gene: TRBV19; j_gene: TRBJ2-2; d_gene: TRBD2; abundance: -; CDR3aa: CASSFTSGKAGELFF; CDR3nt: TGTGCCAGTAGTTTCACTAGCGGGAAAGCCGGGGAGCTGTTTTTT
v_gene: TRBV10-3; j_gene: TRBJ2-7; d_gene: -; abundance: -; CDR3aa: CAISRTDEQYF; CDR3nt: TGTGCCATCAGCCGGACTGACGAGCAGTACTTC
v_gene: TRBV11-3; j_gene: TRBJ2-3; d_gene: -; abundance: -; CDR3aa: CASSLLIGRGRDTQYF; CDR3nt: TGTGCCAGCAGCTTATTGATCGGGCGTGGTAGAGATACGCAGTATTTT
v_gene: TRBV7-9; j_gene: TRBJ2-3; d_gene: TRBD2; abundance: -; CDR3aa: CASSFHRTSGNADTQYF; CDR3nt: TGTGCCAGCAGCTTTCATCGGACTAGCGGGAATGCAGATACGCAGTATTTT
v_gene: TRBV30; j_gene: TRBJ2-1; d_gene: TRBD1; abundance: -; CDR3aa: CAWSRDRYNEQFF; CDR3nt: TGTGCCTGGAGTCGGGACAGATACAATGAGCAGTTCTTC
v_gene: TRBV19; j_gene: TRBJ1-5; d_gene: -; abundance: -; CDR3aa: CASSIDGGNNQPQHF; CDR3nt: TGTGCCAGTAGTATAGATGGAGGGAACAATCAGCCCCAGCATTTT
v_gene: TRBV18; j_gene: TRBJ2-5; d_gene: -; abundance: -; CDR3aa: CASSLQNRGQETQYF; CDR3nt: TGTGCCAGCTCCCTACAGAATAGGGGGCAAGAGACCCAGTACTTC
v_gene: TRBV29-1; j_gene: TRBJ2-7; d_gene: -; abundance: -; CDR3aa: CSVVQGVEQYF; CDR3nt: TGCAGCGTTGTTCAGGGAGTCGAGCAGTACTTC